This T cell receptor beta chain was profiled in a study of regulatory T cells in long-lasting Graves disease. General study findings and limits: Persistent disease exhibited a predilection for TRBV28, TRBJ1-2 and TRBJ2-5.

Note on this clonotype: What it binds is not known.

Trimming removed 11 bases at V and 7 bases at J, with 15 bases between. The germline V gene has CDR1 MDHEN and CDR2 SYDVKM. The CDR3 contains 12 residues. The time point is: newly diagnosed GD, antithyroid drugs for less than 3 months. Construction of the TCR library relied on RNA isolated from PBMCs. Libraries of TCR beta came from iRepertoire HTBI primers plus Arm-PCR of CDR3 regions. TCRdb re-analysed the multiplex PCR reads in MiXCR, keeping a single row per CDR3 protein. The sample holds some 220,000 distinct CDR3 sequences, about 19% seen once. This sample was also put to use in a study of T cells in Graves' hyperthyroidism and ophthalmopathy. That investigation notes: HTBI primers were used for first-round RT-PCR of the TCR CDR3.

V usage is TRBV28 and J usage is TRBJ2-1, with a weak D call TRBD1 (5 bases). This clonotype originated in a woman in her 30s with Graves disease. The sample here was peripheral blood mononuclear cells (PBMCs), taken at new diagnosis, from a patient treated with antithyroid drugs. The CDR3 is CASQAGRNEQFF. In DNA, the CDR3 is TGTGCCTCCCAGGCAGGGCGGAATGAGCAGTTCTTC.